The T cell receptor beta chain described here comes from a study of blood T cell repertoires in COVID-19 (dated by TCRdb to 2019 to 2021). General notes on the study: Samples from collaborators originated in the United States, Italy and Spain and spanned both the acute and convalescent phases of COVID-19. The material from the prospective study consisted of cDNA or gDNA derived from T cells, B-cell-depleted T cells, or PBMCs. Deeply sampled blood TCRbeta repertoires from subjects exposed to, actively infected with, or recovered from COVID-19 were included in the dataset. A freely available public database, intended as a resource for researchers studying the immune response to SARS-CoV-2, is where the repertoires were released. Samples came from the ongoing ImmuneRACE study (first 160 participants) plus 1,254 subjects from 6 global collaborators. Nearly every sample came with metadata listing a de-identified subject ID, COVID-19 status, age in years and sex. Where available, HLA class I and class II types were obtained from metadata supplied by the sample provider rather than from assay-based typing. Results the study describes overall, beyond this receptor: The amount of clinical and demographic metadata varied by source and participant and was provided uncurated.

One collaborating source in Seattle enrolled patients while the patients were actively infected and followed the patients over time throughout the course of disease. Collaborating institutions collected whole blood in K2EDTA tubes following their own protocols. Collaborator samples were shipped for TCRbeta analysis as frozen whole blood, isolated PBMCs, or DNA extracted from either sample type. On this clone: Its binding antigen is unknown. The record has no base qualities; no much larger clone is one base away.

TCRbeta CDR3 regions were amplified from genomic DNA by means of the immunoSEQ Assay, a bias-controlled multiplex PCR. In the source study's methods: Within the assay, amplification of reference gene primers was used to estimate how many nucleated cells each sample contained. To quantify the absolute abundance of each unique TCRbeta CDR3 rearrangement, sequence reads were collapsed and filtered. For each sample, productive Simpson clonality was calculated as the square root of Simpson's diversity index across productive rearrangements. TCRdb took this table from immuneACCESS and kept in-frame rearrangements with V and J called. Such tables lack part of the clones; where checked against another copy, unresolved V genes explain under half of the gap, and the rest is unexplained. V, J and clone size are taken as reported in that table, and D and trimming were inferred from the DNA itself. The sample has 350,000 to 400,000 clones on record, about 90% of them singletons. Less than 3.5% of the sample is held by the ten biggest clonotypes.

The CDR3 runs 18 amino acids, cysteine and phenylalanine included. The DNA shown is the 54-base CDR3, in frame from base 1. The germline V gene provides CDR1 MNHNS and CDR2 SASEGT. V gives up 1 base and J gives up 18 bases, and the segment between their germline ends measures 31 bases. The chain links TRBV6-1 with TRBJ2-6; 5 matching bases give a weak D call of TRBD1. Sample: peripheral blood. This sequence originates from a woman in her 30s with COVID-19, enrolled during active disease. The CDR3 in this case is CASSEDGSWAGQSRSWTF. In nucleotides, the sequence is TGTGCCAGCAGTGAAGATGGCAGCTGGGCAGGGCAATCGCGGTCCTGGACTTTC.